The 21 T cell receptor beta chains reported below all come from one sample, sequenced in a study of Ad26.COV2.S vaccination and SARS-CoV-2 variants. The treatment was: roughly 18 received Ad26.COV2.S at low or high dose, single or two shots; about 5 received placebo; per-sample allocation not given. Specimen acquisition occurred on day 63 following the initial vaccine or placebo injection. Assay: immunoSEQ multiplex PCR; the TCRdb copy retains only in-frame clones and omits some. The sample lists some 270,000 clones; around 90% were seen once. The sample in question was peripheral blood, obtained in a trial of Ad26.COV2.S vaccine versus placebo. The receptors stem from a person between 18 and 60 years old who received the Ad26.COV2.S COVID-19 vaccine or a placebo.

The chain has TRBV14 and TRBJ2-2; 14 bases agree with TRBD2. The J segment lost 6 bases and the V segment lost 4 bases, leaving 7 bases of the junction unmatched. The CDR3 covers 17 residues. CDR1 SGHDN and CDR2 FVKESK come from the germline V gene. The CDR3 nucleotides read TGTGCCAGCAGCCCCGGGACTAGCGGGAGATGGGCCGGGGAGCTGTTTTTT. It codes for CASSPGTSGRWAGELFF.

V usage is TRBV11-2 and J usage is TRBJ1-5; D unclear. The CDR3 runs to 14 residues. The V end lost 2 bases, the J end lost 5 bases, and 10 bases lay between the germline ends. Germline loops: CDR1 SGHAT, CDR2 FQNNGV. In DNA form, the CDR3 reads TGTGCCAGCAGCTTACGGGGAAATGATCAGCCCCAGCATTTT. This gives the protein CASSLRGNDQPQHF.

CDR3 sequence reads: CATSVYSNQPQHF. CDR3 nucleotides: TGTGCCACCTCAGTATATAGCAATCAGCCCCAGCATTTT. The chain carries TRBV19 and TRBJ1-5, with D unresolved. Trimming left V 10 bases short and J 0 bases short, with 10 bases between. The CDR3 runs 13 residues. CDR1 and CDR2 from the germline V gene are LNHDA and SQIVND (reference sequence).

J is TRBJ2-1 and V is TRBV11-3; TRBD2 aligns across 7 bases. The germline CDR1 and CDR2 sequences are SGHNT and YENEEA. The CDR3 sequence is 14 residues long. The V gene end was trimmed by 0 bases and the J gene end by 7 bases; junction bases not matched to a gene: 3. In DNA form, the CDR3 reads TGTGCCAGCAGCTTAGATGACGGGGGGAATGAGCAGTTCTTC. Translating gives CASSLDDGGNEQFF.

Written as DNA, the CDR3 is TGTGCCAGCAGTTACTCTAGTAACGGGGTTGGTGAAGCTTTCTTT. Translation gives CASSYSSNGVGEAFF. The V gene is TRBV6-2 or TRBV6-3, the J gene TRBJ1-1; the D is unclear. Germline lookup yields CDR1 MNHEY and CDR2 SVGEGT. The CDR3 spans 15 residues. V dropped 0 bases and J dropped 7 bases, with 15 bases sitting between them.

This chain links TRBV4-2 with TRBJ1-6; D call uncertain. The germline gives CDR1 LGHNA, CDR2 YNFKEQ. V lost 0 bases and J 7 bases, leaving 4 bases between the germline ends. This CDR3 region has 13 residues. DNA of the CDR3: TGTGCCAGCAGCCAAGAAGGGAATTCACCCCTCCACTTT. Its protein is CASSQEGNSPLHF.

V is TRBV2 and J is TRBJ1-4; perhaps TRBD1 as D (6 bases). V lost 4 bases to trimming and J lost 5 bases, with 17 bases between them. In germline, CDR1 is SNHLY, CDR2 FYNNEI. This CDR3 contains 16 residues. This chain's CDR3 is CASSAQRWTENEKLFF. The CDR3 DNA reads as TGTGCCAGCAGTGCACAGAGATGGACAGAGAATGAAAAACTGTTTTTT.

The V call is TRBV7-3, the J call TRBJ2-3; 13 bases agree with TRBD2. Germline V gene lookup returns CDR1 SGHTA and CDR2 FQGTGA. The CDR3 sequence is 15 residues long. Trimming at V came to 5 bases and at J to 9 bases, leaving 8 bases not matched to a gene. In DNA form, the CDR3 reads TGTGCCAGCAGCCGCGGGACTAGCGGGGAAGGGACGCAGTATTTT. It translates to CASSRGTSGEGTQYF.

CDR3 protein: CASTPGRGGSRETQYF. In DNA, the CDR3 is TGTGCCAGCACCCCGGGGAGGGGGGGCAGTAGGGAGACCCAGTACTTC. V and J are TRBV6-2 or TRBV6-3 and TRBJ2-5, with D perhaps TRBD2 (7 bases). Germline lookup yields CDR1 MNHEY and CDR2 SVGEGT. The germline V and J ends were trimmed by 7 bases and 5 bases, with 23 bases remaining between them. This CDR3 contains 16 residues.

V is TRBV7-3 and J is TRBJ2-5; 8 bases align to TRBD2. The V gene's germline CDR1 is SGHTA and CDR2 FQGTGA. The CDR3 extends over 15 amino acids. With V trimmed by 2 bases and J by 3 bases, 5 bases remained unmatched. CDR3 loop: CASSLSYSGKETQYF. CDR3 nucleotides: TGTGCCAGCAGCTTATCCTATAGCGGGAAAGAGACCCAGTACTTC.

This chain uses TRBV7-2 with TRBJ2-3, with D possibly being TRBD2 (5 bases). Germline CDR1 is SGHTA and CDR2 is FQGNSA. Trimming stripped 2 bases from V and 5 bases from J, with 20 bases between. The CDR3 has 17 residues. The CDR3 here is CASSLTTNFVGEDTQYF. CDR3 DNA sequence: TGTGCCAGCAGCTTAACTACTAACTTTGTGGGAGAAGATACGCAGTATTTT. Based on the CDR3 plus reference TRBV7-2 and TRBJ2-3, the full variable domain is GAGVSQSPSNKVTEKGKDVELRCDPISGHTALYWYRQSLGQGLEFLIYFQGNSAPDKSGLPSDRFSAERTGGSVSTLTIQRTQQEDSAVYLCASSLTTNFVGEDTQYFGPGTRLTVL.

This chain uses TRBV27 with TRBJ1-6, with D unclear. Trimming stripped 3 bases from V and 7 bases from J, with 10 bases between. Germline CDR1 MNHEY, CDR2 SMNVEV (reference sequence). The CDR3 totals 14 residues. The CDR3 here is CASSFYGRNSPLHF. DNA for the CDR3: TGTGCCAGCAGTTTTTACGGCAGAAATTCACCCCTCCACTTT.

The V call is TRBV13, the J call TRBJ1-1, with no clear D. Between the trimmed V and J ends, which lost 1 base and 5 bases, there was a span of 11 bases. Germline loops: CDR1 PRHDT, CDR2 FYEKMQ (reference sequence). This CDR3 is built from 14 residues. CDR3 bases: TGTGCCAGCAGCTTAGAGTGGGCGCGGACTGAAGCTTTCTTT. This encodes CASSLEWARTEAFF. Full variable domain (missing parts from reference TRBV13 and TRBJ1-1): AAGVIQSPRHLIKEKRETATLKCYPIPRHDTVYWYQQGPGQDPQFLISFYEKMQSDKGSIPDRFSAQQFSDYHSELNMSSLELGDSALYFCASSLEWARTEAFFGQGTRLTVV.

This chain uses TRBV6-1 with TRBJ2-7; D remains unclear. Trimming stripped 2 bases from V and 7 bases from J, with 15 bases between. Looked up from germline, CDR1 is MNHNS and CDR2 is SASEGT. This CDR3 has 14 amino acids. The CDR3 loop is CASSEPDYRVEQYF. In DNA form, the CDR3 reads TGTGCCAGCAGTGAACCCGATTATAGGGTGGAGCAGTACTTC.

The V call is TRBV6-6, the J call TRBJ2-3; no firm D call. Per germline, CDR1 MNHNY and CDR2 SVGAGI (reference sequence). The CDR3 runs 12 residues. With 5 bases removed from V and 7 bases from J, the gap between germline ends came to 10 bases. Here the CDR3 DNA reads TGTGCCAGCAGTAAGGACGCCTATACGCAGTATTTT. As protein: CASSKDAYTQYF.

In its sample, this clone was seen a few times. The V call is TRBV19, the J call TRBJ2-1; TRBD2 aligns across 14 bases. This CDR3 has 17 amino acids. Germline CDR1 is LNHDA and CDR2 is SQIVND (reference sequence). The V and J ends lost 6 bases and 6 bases, in that order; junction bases with no gene match: 10. The DNA for the CDR3 is TGTGCCAGTAGCTTACCGGGGACTAGCGGGAGTGGCAATGAGCAGTTCTTC. Encoded protein: CASSLPGTSGSGNEQFF.

The J gene is TRBJ2-3, the V gene TRBV11-2; no definite D call. V was clipped by 5 bases and J by 6 bases, with 15 bases between them. Germline V gene sequence: CDR1 SGHAT, CDR2 FQNNGV. The CDR3 consists of 14 residues. CDR3 residues: CASSLLSGRDTQYF. DNA of the CDR3: TGTGCCAGCAGCCTACTCAGTGGCCGTGATACGCAGTATTTT.

This rearrangement joins TRBV29-1 to TRBJ2-2; the D gene is possibly TRBD1 (5 bases). Germline V CDR1 and CDR2: SQVTM, ANQGSEA. The CDR3 has 14 residues. V lost 6 bases, J lost 1 base, and 12 bases lay in between. CDR3 in DNA: TGCAGCGTCACGACAGTGGGGAACACCGGGGAGCTGTTTTTT. Amino acid sequence: CSVTTVGNTGELFF.

This clone was recorded only once. The gene calls are TRBV29-1 and TRBJ2-4, with D possibly being TRBD1 (5 bases). The germline CDR1 and CDR2 sequences are SQVTM and ANQGSEA. Trimming removed 5 bases from V and 0 bases from J, with 11 bases in between. The CDR3 consists of 14 residues. The CDR3 reads CSVTGYQAKNIQYF. The CDR3 nucleotides are TGCAGCGTTACAGGTTACCAAGCCAAAAACATTCAGTACTTC.

The chain has TRBV30 and TRBJ2-3; unclear D gene. Looked up from germline, CDR1 is GTSNPN and CDR2 is SVGIG (reference sequence). The CDR3 is 13 amino acids. Trimming took off 5 bases at V and 0 bases at J, with 9 bases between the two ends. CDR3 sequence: CAWARDSTDTQYF. The CDR3 nucleotides read TGTGCCTGGGCAAGAGACAGCACAGATACGCAGTATTTT.

The gene calls are TRBV4-1 and TRBJ2-5, with TRBD1 as a possible D gene (5 bases). Germline CDR1 reads MGHRA; CDR2 reads YSYEKL. There are 15 residues in the CDR3. V lost 4 bases and J 1 base, leaving 13 bases between the germline ends. Here the CDR3 reads CASSPRDGAQETQYF. The CDR3 DNA follows: TGCGCCAGCAGCCCACGCGATGGGGCCCAAGAGACCCAGTACTTC.